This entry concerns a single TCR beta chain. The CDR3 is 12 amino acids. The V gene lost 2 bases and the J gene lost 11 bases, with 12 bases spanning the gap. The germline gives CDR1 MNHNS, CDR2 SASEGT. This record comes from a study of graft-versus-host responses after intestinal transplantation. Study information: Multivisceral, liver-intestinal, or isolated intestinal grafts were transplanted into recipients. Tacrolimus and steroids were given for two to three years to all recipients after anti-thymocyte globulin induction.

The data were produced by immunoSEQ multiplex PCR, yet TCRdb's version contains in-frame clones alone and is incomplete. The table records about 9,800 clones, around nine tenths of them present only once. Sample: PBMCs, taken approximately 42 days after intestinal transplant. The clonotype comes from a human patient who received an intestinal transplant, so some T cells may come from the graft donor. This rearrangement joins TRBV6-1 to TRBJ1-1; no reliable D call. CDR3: CASSEFDRTAFF. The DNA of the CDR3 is TGTGCCAGCAGTGAATTCGATCGGACTGCTTTCTTT.